These 7 T cell receptor beta chains were sequenced from one sample in a study of OX40 agonist ivuxolimab in advanced cancers. Here immunoSEQ multiplex PCR was the method, and the copy in TCRdb shows in-frame clones only, minus some. The data show over 60,000 clones, almost 90% seen once. The specimen was CD4+ or CD8+ T cells sorted from blood, collected in a trial of the OX40 agonist ivuxolimab. The receptors derive from an adult with an advanced solid tumor such as melanoma, head and neck, liver or kidney cancer.

The rearrangement links TRBV19 to TRBJ2-2; possibly TRBD1 for D (6 bases). This CDR3 contains 14 residues. Germline V gives CDR1 LNHDA, CDR2 SQIVND (reference sequence). V was clipped by 8 bases and J by 2 bases, with 12 bases between them. The CDR3 coding sequence is TGTGCCAGTCAGGGGCAACATAACACCGGGGAGCTGTTTTTT. This encodes CASQGQHNTGELFF.

There are a few counts of this clone. The genes are TRBV19 and TRBJ2-3; D gene uncertain. Germline V gene sequence: CDR1 LNHDA, CDR2 SQIVND (reference sequence). The length of the CDR3 is 15 residues. V was trimmed by 3 bases and J by 3 bases, leaving 13 bases between them. The DNA of the CDR3 is TGTGCCAGTAGTATTCCGGCTAGTGGGACAGATACGCAGTATTTT. It translates to CASSIPASGTDTQYF.

Note on this clone: The sample holds other DNA sequences that translate to the same CDR3. V is TRBV18 and J is TRBJ2-7; D possibly corresponds to TRBD2 (7 bases). Germline CDR1 is KGHSH and CDR2 is LQKENI. This CDR3 is 15 amino acids long. Trimming pared 0 bases from V and 2 bases from J, leaving 11 bases between. CDR3 in DNA: TGTGCCAGCTCACCACCGGCGGGGGCGGCCTACGAGCAGTACTTC. This sequence encodes CASSPPAGAAYEQYF.

V is TRBV7-2 and J is TRBJ2-5; TRBD1 aligns across 11 bases. V gave up 1 base and J gave up 5 bases; unmatched junction bases: 6. CDR3 size: 16 residues. CDR1 and CDR2 from the germline V gene are SGHTA and FQGNSA. The DNA for the CDR3 is TGTGCCAGCAGCTTAGGGGGACAGGGGGTAGGGGAGACCCAGTACTTC. It specifies CASSLGGQGVGETQYF.

The gene calls are TRBV6-5 and TRBJ1-1, with D unclear. The CDR3 extends over 15 amino acids. Trimming cost V 0 bases and J 3 bases, with 11 bases left between them. Germline CDR1 is MNHEY and CDR2 is SVGAGI. Written as DNA, the CDR3 is TGTGCCAGCAGTTACTCTATCTGGGTGGACACTGAAGCTTTCTTT. Translated, it gives CASSYSIWVDTEAFF.

This sequence joins TRBV13 and TRBJ2-2; a weak D match, TRBD1 (6 bases). V lost 4 bases and J 11 bases, leaving 11 bases between the germline ends. The CDR3 contains 12 residues. Germline V gene lookup returns CDR1 PRHDT and CDR2 FYEKMQ (reference sequence). The CDR3 reads CASSYRARELFF. The CDR3 DNA reads as TGTGCCAGCAGCTACAGGGCCCGCGAGCTGTTTTTT. Together with reference TRBV13 and TRBJ2-2, the CDR3 gives the full variable domain: AAGVIQSPRHLIKEKRETATLKCYPIPRHDTVYWYQQGPGQDPQFLISFYEKMQSDKGSIPDRFSAQQFSDYHSELNMSSLELGDSALYFCASSYRARELFFGEGSRLTVL.

The chain uses TRBV11-3 and TRBJ2-7; tentative D call: TRBD2 (5 bases). This CDR3 region has 16 residues. Trimming pared 4 bases from V and 2 bases from J, leaving 18 bases between. CDR1 is SGHNT and CDR2 is YENEEA in the germline V gene. In nucleotides, the CDR3 is TGTGCCAGCAGCTCGCGTTCCTCGCGGGCGACCTACGAGCAGTACTTC. It specifies CASSSRSSRATYEQYF.